The 18 T cell receptor beta chains reported below all come from one sample, sequenced in a study of cytomegalovirus exposure and HLA in healthy donors. 13 Jbeta primers and 60 Vbeta primers were used for the PCR. TCRdb keeps only in-frame clones here, not all; method: immunoSEQ multiplex PCR. This table holds around 100,000 clones, roughly 80% found once. The sample comprised PBMCs. These receptors originate from a female donor in good health and CMV-seropositive.

This chain uses TRBV27 with TRBJ1-5; 8 positions agree with TRBD1. This CDR3 comprises 16 residues. CDR1 is MNHEY and CDR2 is SMNVEV in the germline V gene (reference sequence). Unmatched junction bases numbered 11, after V lost 3 bases and J lost 7 bases. The CDR3 bases are TGTGCCAGCAGTTTTGAGCGGCAGGGGGCAGGGCAGCCCCAGCATTTT. Translation: CASSFERQGAGQPQHF.

The genes are TRBV10-2 and TRBJ1-4; 10 positions agree with TRBD1. Germline-derived CDR1 and CDR2 are WSHSY and SAAADI. The J segment lost 8 bases and the V segment lost 9 bases, leaving 15 bases of the junction unmatched. CDR3 length: 16 residues. The CDR3 DNA follows: TGCGCCAGACCTCAAACCCTGGACAGGGGGAAAGAAAAACTGTTTTTT. Its translation: CARPQTLDRGKEKLFF.

This clone was recorded a few times. This sequence joins TRBV5-5 and TRBJ1-5; tentative D call: TRBD1 (5 bases). Per germline, CDR1 SGHKS and CDR2 YYEKEE (reference sequence). Trimming took 3 bases from V and 3 from J, leaving 16 bases between them. The CDR3 length is 16 residues. Here the CDR3 DNA reads TGTGCCAGCAGCTCTACCCTTCGACAGTACAATCAGCCCCAGCATTTT. Amino acid sequence: CASSSTLRQYNQPQHF.

This chain links TRBV30 with TRBJ2-1, with TRBD1 matching over 7 bases. CDR1 and CDR2 from the germline V gene are GTSNPN and SVGIG (reference sequence). This CDR3 contains 17 residues. V lost 4 bases to trimming and J lost 3 bases; unmatched junction nucleotides: 15. The CDR3 loop reads CAWNRDSGLPGYNEQFF. The CDR3 bases are TGTGCCTGGAATAGGGACAGTGGTCTTCCAGGCTACAATGAGCAGTTCTTC. The full variable domain, in which reference TRBV30 and TRBJ2-1 provide the parts outside the CDR3, is SQTIHQWPATLVQPVGSPLSLECTVEGTSNPNLYWYRQAAGRGLQLLFYSVGIGQISSEVPQNLSASRPQDRQFILSSKKLLLSDSGFYLCAWNRDSGLPGYNEQFFGPGTRLTVL.

The rearrangement joins TRBV6-1 to TRBJ1-4, with D unresolved. The CDR3 length is 17 residues. V was trimmed by 4 bases and J by 2 bases, leaving 17 bases between them. The germline gives CDR1 MNHNS, CDR2 SASEGT. The CDR3 coding sequence is TGTGCCAGCAGTGTGGACGGACGGGGTATTACTAATGAAAAACTGTTTTTT. Amino acids: CASSVDGRGITNEKLFF.

V and J are TRBV15 and TRBJ2-3, with TRBD1 as a possible D gene (6 bases). The CDR3 contains 17 residues. CDR1 is LNHNV and CDR2 is YYDKDF in the germline V gene (reference sequence). Trimming cost V 2 bases and J 4 bases, with 19 bases left between them. CDR3 region: CATSRTTGTLYADTQYF. The CDR3 DNA is TGTGCCACCAGCAGAACCACCGGGACACTATACGCAGATACGCAGTATTTT.

This chain joins TRBV6-6 and TRBJ2-1; D is unclear. Trimming shortened V by 6 bases and J by 8 bases, and 11 bases separated the two germline ends. The CDR3 is made up of 12 amino acids. Germline CDR1 reads MNHNY; CDR2 reads SVGAGI (reference sequence). The CDR3 sequence: CASSGTTDEQFF. In DNA form, the CDR3 reads TGTGCCAGCAGCGGTACTACGGATGAGCAGTTCTTC.

The chain has TRBV9 and TRBJ2-3; weak D call: TRBD2 (9 bases). The germline gives CDR1 SGDLS, CDR2 YYNGEE. V lost 5 bases to trimming and J lost 6 bases, with 22 bases between them. CDR3 length: 16 amino acids. Here the CDR3 reads CASRLQGAGGGDTQYF. CDR3 sequence (DNA): TGTGCCAGCAGACTTCAGGGGGCGGGAGGGGGGGATACGCAGTATTTT.

The chain couples TRBV9 to TRBJ1-2, with D tentatively TRBD1 (6 bases). The length of the CDR3 is 18 residues. Germline V gene lookup returns CDR1 SGDLS and CDR2 YYNGEE. V was pared by 4 bases and J by 0 bases, with 22 bases between. CDR3 region: CASSRTVGLTKANYGYTF. DNA of the CDR3: TGTGCCAGCAGCCGGACAGTCGGACTTACCAAAGCTAACTATGGCTACACCTTC.

This clone was observed once. The chain is built from TRBV25-1 and TRBJ2-1, with TRBD2 identical over 7 bases. Trimming took 3 bases from V and 7 from J; bases not matched to a gene: 9. Germline loops: CDR1 MGHDK, CDR2 SYGVNS. This CDR3 region has 15 residues. The CDR3 DNA reads TGTGCCAGCAGTGACGACTGGGGGGGGTTGAATGAGCAGTTCTTC. Translating it yields CASSDDWGGLNEQFF.

This clone has just a few counts. This rearrangement joins TRBV5-6 to TRBJ1-2, with D perhaps TRBD1 (6 bases). CDR1 SGHDT and CDR2 YYEEEE come from the germline V gene. There are 13 residues in the CDR3. The V end was cut by 0 bases, the J end by 8 bases, with 11 bases between. DNA of the CDR3: TGTGCCAGCAGCTTGGGCGGGGGCTCGGGCTACACCTTC. Amino acid sequence: CASSLGGGSGYTF. The full variable domain, in which reference TRBV5-6 and TRBJ1-2 provide the parts outside the CDR3, is DAGVTQSPTHLIKTRGQQVTLRCSPKSGHDTVSWYQQALGQGPQFIFQYYEEEERQRGNFPDRFSGHQFPNYSSELNVNALLLGDSALYLCASSLGGGSGYTFGSGTRLTVV.

Concerning this clone itself: Within the sample, other DNA sequences also encode this same CDR3. The genes are TRBV11-2 and TRBJ2-1; D might be TRBD1 (5 bases). The germline CDR1 and CDR2 sequences are SGHAT and FQNNGV. Deletions cut 1 base from V and 1 base from J, with 8 bases between. The CDR3 has 15 amino acids. The CDR3 DNA reads as TGTGCCAGCAGCTTAGTAAGGGGTTCCTACAATGAGCAGTTCTTC. This translates into CASSLVRGSYNEQFF.

The rearrangement joins TRBV7-8 to TRBJ1-1; 8 positions match TRBD1. CDR3 length equals 15 residues. The ends lost 5 bases at V and 4 bases at J; junction bases unmatched: 9. Germline V gives CDR1 SGHVS, CDR2 FQNEAQ. The CDR3 region has the DNA TGTGCCAGCAGCCAGCCCGCAACAGGGGGCACTGAAGCTTTCTTT. Its protein product is CASSQPATGGTEAFF.

This clone was counted a single time. The chain couples TRBV5-1 to TRBJ2-6; possibly TRBD1 for D (6 bases). CDR1 is SGHRS, CDR2 YFSETQ, per germline. The CDR3 runs 14 residues. Trimming stripped 4 bases from V and 4 bases from J, with 9 bases between. The CDR3 coding sequence is TGCGCCAGCAGCACAGGGTCCGGGGCCAACGTCCTGACTTTC. Translating it yields CASSTGSGANVLTF.

The chain joins TRBV18 to TRBJ2-1; possible D gene TRBD2, 5 bases. CDR1 and CDR2 from the germline V gene are KGHSH and LQKENI. Between the trimmed V and J ends, which lost 5 bases and 10 bases, there was a span of 12 bases. The CDR3 extends over 12 amino acids. CDR3 sequence reads: CASSTGSWEQFF. As DNA, the CDR3 is TGTGCCAGCTCAACGGGGTCTTGGGAGCAGTTCTTC.

A few counts support this clone. The chain uses TRBV27 and TRBJ1-4; no definite D call. This CDR3 spans 12 amino acids. The germline V and J ends were trimmed by 3 bases and 8 bases, with 7 bases remaining between them. Germline V gene data show CDR1 as MNHEY and CDR2 as SMNVEV (reference sequence). The CDR3 region is CASSFRGEKLFF. CDR3 sequence (DNA): TGTGCCAGCAGTTTTCGCGGGGAAAAACTGTTTTTT.

The chain carries TRBV7-8 and TRBJ1-5; no reliable D call. CDR1 is SGHVS, CDR2 FQNEAQ, per germline. CDR3 length equals 16 residues. V was trimmed by 6 bases and J by 0 bases, leaving 15 bases between them. The CDR3 is CASSPLKQNSNQPQHF. The CDR3, as DNA: TGTGCCAGCAGTCCCCTAAAACAGAATAGCAATCAGCCCCAGCATTTT. The full variable domain, rest sourced from reference TRBV7-8 and TRBJ1-5, is GAGVSQSPRYKVAKRGQDVALRCDPISGHVSLFWYQQALGQGPEFLTYFQNEAQLDKSGLPSDRFFAERPEGSVSTLKIQRTQQEDSAVYLCASSPLKQNSNQPQHFGDGTRLSIL.

V gene TRBV5-5 combines with J gene TRBJ2-3; TRBD1 matches at 7 bases. Germline CDR1 and CDR2: SGHKS and YYEKEE (reference sequence). Trimming at V came to 8 bases and at J to 5 bases, leaving 14 bases not matched to a gene. This CDR3 comprises 15 residues. Here the CDR3 reads CARRDDRVGEDTQYF. CDR3 nucleotides: TGTGCCAGAAGGGACGACAGGGTCGGCGAAGATACGCAGTATTTT.